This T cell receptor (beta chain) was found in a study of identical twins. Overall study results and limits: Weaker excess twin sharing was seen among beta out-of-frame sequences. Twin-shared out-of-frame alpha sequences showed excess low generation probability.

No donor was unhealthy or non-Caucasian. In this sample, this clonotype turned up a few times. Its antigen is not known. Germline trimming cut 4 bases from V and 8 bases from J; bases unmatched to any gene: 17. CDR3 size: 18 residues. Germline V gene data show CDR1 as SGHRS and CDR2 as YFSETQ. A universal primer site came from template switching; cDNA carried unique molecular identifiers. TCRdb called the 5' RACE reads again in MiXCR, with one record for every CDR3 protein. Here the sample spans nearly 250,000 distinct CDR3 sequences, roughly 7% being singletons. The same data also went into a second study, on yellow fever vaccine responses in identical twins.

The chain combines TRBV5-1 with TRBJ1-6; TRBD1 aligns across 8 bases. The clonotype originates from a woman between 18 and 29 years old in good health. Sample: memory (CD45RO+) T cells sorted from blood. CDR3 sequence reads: CASSAAHGTGQLDSPLHF. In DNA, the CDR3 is TGCGCCAGCAGCGCGGCACATGGGACAGGCCAGTTGGATTCACCCCTCCACTTT.